The 6 T cell receptor beta chains in this list originate from one sample, sequenced in a study of cytomegalovirus exposure and HLA in healthy donors. The PCR used 60 Vbeta and 13 Jbeta primers. The table came from immunoSEQ multiplex PCR; TCRdb's copy has only in-frame clones and leaves some out. This sample carries 95,000 to 150,000 clones, approximately 84% of them seen once, and the ten largest clones take approximately 0.24%. Sequencing input: PBMCs. These receptors were taken from a man in his fifties in good health and CMV-seronegative.

The rearrangement links TRBV29-1 to TRBJ2-5; 8 bases match TRBD1. The CDR3 is 16 amino acids. V lost 3 bases, J lost 3 bases, and 12 bases stayed unmatched. Looked up from germline, CDR1 is SQVTM and CDR2 is ANQGSEA. In DNA, the CDR3 is TGCAGCGTTGACTCCCCGGGCAGGGGGCTAGAAGAGACCCAGTACTTC. This encodes CSVDSPGRGLEETQYF.

This clone occurred once. The chain carries TRBV9 and TRBJ1-1; D is undetermined. Trimming took 4 bases from V and 3 from J, leaving 10 bases between them. The CDR3 covers 13 residues. Per the germline V gene, CDR1 is SGDLS and CDR2 is YYNGEE. The CDR3 region has the DNA TGTGCCAGCAGCCCCCGTCGGGACACTGAAGCTTTCTTT. Translating gives CASSPRRDTEAFF.

As DNA, the CDR3 is TGTGCCAGTAGTACCGAGACAGCCGGAAACACCATATATTTT. This gives the protein CASSTETAGNTIYF. The chain employs TRBV19 and TRBJ1-3; TRBD1 is a possible D gene (5 bases). Germline CDR1 and CDR2: LNHDA and SQIVND (reference sequence). This CDR3 comprises 14 residues. With 4 bases removed from V and 4 bases from J, the gap between germline ends came to 11 bases.

The rearrangement uses TRBV11-2 and TRBJ1-1, with 9 bases that match TRBD1. Germline CDR1 is SGHAT and CDR2 is FQNNGV. CDR3 length: 15 residues. With 4 bases clipped from V and 6 bases from J, the junction kept 9 bases outside the gene matches. The DNA for the CDR3 is TGTGCCAGCAGCTGGGGGACAGGGCTATTCGCTGAAGCTTTCTTT. Protein product: CASSWGTGLFAEAFF. Combining the CDR3 with reference TRBV11-2 and TRBJ1-1 gives the whole variable domain EAGVAQSPRYKIIEKRQSVAFWCNPISGHATLYWYQQILGQGPKLLIQFQNNGVVDDSQLPKDRFSAERLKGVDSTLKIQPAKLEDSAVYLCASSWGTGLFAEAFFGQGTRLTVV.

Here the CDR3 reads CASMVRAGIQPQHF. The CDR3 nucleotides are TGTGCCAGCATGGTCAGGGCAGGTATTCAGCCCCAGCATTTT. The chain couples TRBV2 to TRBJ1-5, with D possibly matching TRBD1 (5 bases). CDR3 length equals 14 residues. V lost 7 bases to trimming and J lost 6 bases, with 16 bases between them. From germline, CDR1 is SNHLY and CDR2 FYNNEI.

V and J are TRBV29-1 and TRBJ2-3; D ambiguous. This CDR3 has 13 residues. V lost 7 bases and J lost 2, with 13 bases in between. The germline V gene has CDR1 SQVTM and CDR2 ANQGSEA. CDR3 DNA sequence: TGCAGCGCTACGACTGTCTCCACAGATACGCAGTATTTT. Residues: CSATTVSTDTQYF.